This T cell receptor (beta chain) was documented in a study of immune heterogeneity within non-small cell lung tumors. In the study overall: With respect to histology, the tumors encompassed a few squamous cell carcinomas, around eleven non-squamous carcinomas and 1 not otherwise specified.

For each sample, template was about 600 ng of bulk tumor genomic DNA. From each primary tumor, several far-apart biopsies were obtained during surgery. Curative surgery was undertaken by patients, who had untreated, newly diagnosed non-small cell lung cancer. The CDR3 has 15 residues. Amplification of TCR beta CDR3 was performed by multiplex PCR with 32 V and 13 J primers. TCRdb analysed the multiplex PCR reads with MiXCR anew, one entry per CDR3 protein. This table has roughly 9,900 distinct CDR3 sequences, 25% to 35% appearing once. Study observations and caveats: Between individual patients, the high-frequency T-cell receptor beta clonotypes largely differed. A significant, moderate positive correlation (R about 0.34) linked local T-cell clonality and tumor mutational burden. Identical dominant CDR3 beta clonotypes recurred among a patient's tumor sites, alongside site-unique high-frequency clones.

As to this clonotype: Its antigen is currently unknown. Sequence at one end of the junction differs from germline and may be a read error.

The TCR originated in a woman aged 60 to 75 with non-small cell lung cancer. The sample taken for sequencing was lung tumor tissue. The chain couples TRBV12-3 or TRBV12-4 to TRBJ1-3, with 8 bases that match TRBD1. The CDR3 sequence: CACSLPADRVNTTYF. The CDR3, as DNA: TGTGCCTGCAGTTTGCCCGCGGACAGGGTAAACACCACATATTTT.